One and the same sample provided the 9 T cell receptor beta chains below, sequenced in a study of blood T cell repertoires in COVID-19. Assay: immunoSEQ multiplex PCR; the TCRdb copy retains only in-frame clones and omits some. Altogether approximately 100,000 clones are present, around 85% being singletons, with the ten largest covering about 38%. The sequenced material came from peripheral blood. Receptors originate from a man older than 75 with acute or convalescent COVID-19.

The V and J genes are TRBV30 and TRBJ1-1; the match to TRBD1 covers 10 bases. The CDR3 has 15 amino acids. Germline CDR1 and CDR2: GTSNPN and SVGIG (reference sequence). V lost 1 base and J lost 5; bases outside the gene matches: 7. This CDR3 reads CAWSGQGAKPTEAFF. CDR3 DNA sequence: TGTGCCTGGAGTGGACAGGGGGCGAAACCTACTGAAGCTTTCTTT.

The chain has TRBV15 and TRBJ2-7; D might be TRBD2 (5 bases). V was trimmed by 6 bases and J by 3 bases, leaving 21 bases between them. From germline, CDR1 is LNHNV and CDR2 YYDKDF (reference sequence). The CDR3 consists of 16 residues. For the CDR3, the DNA is TGTGCCACCAGAAAGAGAGAGGGAGAAGGTCGCTACGAGCAGTACTTC. It yields the protein CATRKREGEGRYEQYF.

The chain links TRBV11-3 to TRBJ2-7, with a weak D call TRBD2 (6 bases). CDR3 length: 15 amino acids. CDR1 is SGHNT, CDR2 YENEEA, per germline. V was trimmed by 0 bases and J by 2 bases, leaving 11 bases between them. In DNA form, the CDR3 reads TGTGCCAGCAGCTTAGATCCTAGCGCCGCCTACGAGCAGTACTTC. Translated: CASSLDPSAAYEQYF.

The V call is TRBV30, the J call TRBJ2-1, with D possibly TRBD2 on 5 matching bases. Trimming took off 0 bases at V and 9 bases at J, with 9 bases between the two ends. This CDR3 has 12 amino acids. Per germline, CDR1 GTSNPN and CDR2 SVGIG (reference sequence). The chain's CDR3 is CAWSVLRGEQFF. Here the CDR3 DNA reads TGTGCCTGGAGTGTACTCCGGGGTGAGCAGTTCTTC.

CDR3 coding DNA: TGTGCCAGCAGTGTTTCGCCTCGGGATCAGCCCCAGCATTTT. This codes for CASSVSPRDQPQHF. The V gene is TRBV2, the J gene TRBJ1-5; D gene uncertain. The germline gives CDR1 SNHLY, CDR2 FYNNEI. Trimming shortened V by 4 bases and J by 5 bases, and 12 bases separated the two germline ends. The CDR3 runs 14 residues.

The chain uses TRBV3-1 (or the pseudogene TRBV3-2) and TRBJ1-3; D is unresolved. Germline V lookup: CDR1 LGHDT, CDR2 YNNKEL (reference sequence). Trimming took off 0 bases at V and 0 bases at J, with 6 bases between the two ends. The CDR3 is made up of 15 amino acids. This CDR3 reads CASSQDSFSGNTIYF. In DNA form, the CDR3 reads TGTGCCAGCAGCCAAGATAGTTTCTCTGGAAACACCATATATTTT.

J is TRBJ2-2 and V is TRBV6-2 or TRBV6-3; D perhaps matches TRBD2 (5 bases). The CDR3 length is 18 residues. Germline CDR1 reads MNHEY; CDR2 reads SVGEGT. Trimming took 2 bases from V and 0 from J, leaving 16 bases between them. CDR3 nucleotides: TGTGCCAGCAGTTACCGAACTAGATCCGGCCCGAACACCGGGGAGCTGTTTTTT. Its translation is CASSYRTRSGPNTGELFF.

The V and J genes are TRBV2 and TRBJ1-2; tentative D call: TRBD1 (6 bases). The germline V gene encodes CDR1 SNHLY and CDR2 FYNNEI. The CDR3 spans 14 residues. V lost 6 bases and J 8 bases, leaving 19 bases between the germline ends. CDR3 DNA sequence: TGTGCCAGCAGGGAACAGGGAGGATTCGTCGGCTACACCTTC. This translates into CASREQGGFVGYTF.

The chain recombines TRBV18 with TRBJ1-2, with a weak D call TRBD1 (6 bases). This CDR3 contains 15 residues. CDR1 is KGHSH and CDR2 is LQKENI in the germline V gene. Trimming removed 2 bases from V and 7 bases from J, with 17 bases in between. CDR3 nucleotide sequence: TGTGCCAGCTCACCAGGGGGGGCGCGAACACTTGGCTACACCTTC. Its protein product is CASSPGGARTLGYTF.